Listed below are T cell receptor beta chains from one sample, sequenced in a study of cytomegalovirus exposure and HLA in healthy donors. Some clones are missing from TCRdb's copy, which holds only in-frame ones; the method was immunoSEQ multiplex PCR. The table has about 200,000 clones, 82% seen once. Source material: PBMCs. Every receptor here comes from a woman between 50 and 59 years old in good health and CMV-seropositive. The CDR3 runs from the conserved cysteine through the conserved F or W. The D gene is left open where the match is weak. A clone size is listed for some rows: how often the clone was seen (once, few, many), or a class if it is expanded.

clone_size	v_call	j_call	d_call	cdr3_nt	cdr3_aa
-	TRBV5-6	TRBJ2-5	TRBD2	TGTGCCAGCAGCTTGTGGGGACTAGCGGGGGTTGGAGAGACCCAGTACTTC	CASSLWGLAGVGETQYF
-	TRBV10-3	TRBJ1-2	-	TGTGCCATCAGTGTCGAAATAGACTATGGCTACACCTTC	CAISVEIDYGYTF
-	TRBV9	TRBJ2-6	TRBD1	TGTGCCAGCAGCGCGGGACAGGGATCCCACAGCTCTGGGGCCAACGGCCTGACTTTC	CASSAGQGSHSSGANGLTF
-	TRBV18	TRBJ2-1	TRBD1	TGTGCCAGCTCACCACCCGGGACAGGGGGCAATGAGCAGTTCTTC	CASSPPGTGGNEQFF
-	TRBV5-6	TRBJ2-2	-	TGTGCCAGCAGCTGGGAGGTCAAGAACACCGGGGAGCTGTTTTTT	CASSWEVKNTGELFF
-	TRBV27	TRBJ2-5	TRBD1	TGTGCCAGGTCGATTTTTCGGGACAGGGCCCAAGAGACCCAGTACTTC	CARSIFRDRAQETQYF
-	TRBV15	TRBJ2-7	-	TGTGCCACCAGCAGAGCCCGCCAGGGCCGGTACGAGCAGTACTTC	CATSRARQGRYEQYF
-	TRBV2	TRBJ1-1	-	TGTGCCAGCAGTGCCATTCGGGGGGCGAACACTGAAGCTTTCTTT	CASSAIRGANTEAFF
-	TRBV18	TRBJ2-7	TRBD1	TGTGCCAGCTCACCGGGACAGGGTAGCTCCTACGAGCAGTACTTC	CASSPGQGSSYEQYF
-	TRBV5-1	TRBJ1-4	TRBD1	TGCGCCAGCAGCTTGGTCGGCAGGGGGGATGAAAAACTGTTTTTT	CASSLVGRGDEKLFF
-	TRBV6-5	TRBJ2-2	TRBD2	TGTGCCAGCAGTTACTCTAACGGGAGGGCCGGGGAGCTGTTTTTT	CASSYSNGRAGELFF
-	TRBV18	TRBJ1-1	-	TGTGCCAGCTCACCACCGGAGGGCAACACTGAAGCTTTCTTT	CASSPPEGNTEAFF
-	TRBV6-1	TRBJ2-4	TRBD1	TGTGCCAGCAGTGAATTGACAGGGGTGAAAAACATTCAGTACTTC	CASSELTGVKNIQYF
-	TRBV10-3	TRBJ2-2	-	TGTGCCATCAGTGAGTCGTCTAGGAGCACCGGGGAGCTGTTTTTT	CAISESSRSTGELFF
-	TRBV9	TRBJ2-3	-	TGTGCCAGCAAGTCTAGTAACGCAGATACGCAGTATTTT	CASKSSNADTQYF
-	TRBV28	TRBJ1-5	-	TGTGCCAGCAGTTTTGAGGGCCCGCAGCCCCAGCATTTT	CASSFEGPQPQHF
-	TRBV5-1	TRBJ1-1	-	TGCGCCAGCAGCCTCCGGGCAGGGAATGGTGCTTTCTTT	CASSLRAGNGAFF
-	TRBV2	TRBJ1-2	-	TGTGCCAGCAGTGTAGACCCCCAGGGAGGCTACACCTTC	CASSVDPQGGYTF
once	TRBV5-8	TRBJ2-1	-	TGTGCCAGCAGCCGACTCCGACAGAAGCTCTACAATGAGCAGTTCTTC	CASSRLRQKLYNEQFF